This T cell receptor beta chain emerged from a study of blood T cells in healthy people across ages. Study observations and caveats: Relative to aged donors, long-lived donors carried more naive CD4+ cells and displayed higher diversity. With unsorted PBMCs, a conclusive comparison of naive versus antigen-experienced cells was not possible.

A J-beta primer mix and a sample-barcoded 5' primer were used in a second PCR of roughly 7 to 12 cycles. Template switching added a 12-random-nucleotide identifier to every cDNA molecule. One entry per CDR3 protein, called by TCRdb with MiXCR from the 5' RACE reads. Of 1.5 million to 2 million distinct CDR3 sequences in the sample, about 30% were seen once. On this clonotype itself: The target antigen is unknown.

Germline V gives CDR1 MNHEY, CDR2 SVGAGI. J was trimmed by 13 bases and V by 4 bases; bases with no gene match: 4. This CDR3 has 14 residues. V and J are TRBV6-5 and TRBJ2-1, with TRBD2 matching 16 bases. The receptor comes from a woman in her thirties in good health. Sequences were obtained from blood. The CDR3 here is CASSSGLAGGPQFF. CDR3 DNA sequence: TGTGCCAGCAGTTCGGGACTAGCGGGGGGGCCACAGTTCTTC.